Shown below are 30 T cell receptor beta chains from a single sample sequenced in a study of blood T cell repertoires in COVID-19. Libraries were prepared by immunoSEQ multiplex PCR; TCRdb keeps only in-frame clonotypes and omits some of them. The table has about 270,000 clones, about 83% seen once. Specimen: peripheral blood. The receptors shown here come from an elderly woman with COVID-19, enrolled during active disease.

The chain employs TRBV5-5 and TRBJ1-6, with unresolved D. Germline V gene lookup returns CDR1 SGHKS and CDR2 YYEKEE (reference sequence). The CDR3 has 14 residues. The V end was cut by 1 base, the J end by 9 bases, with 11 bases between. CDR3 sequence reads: CASSLPELLSPLHF. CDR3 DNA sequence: TGTGCCAGCAGCTTGCCGGAACTACTTTCACCCCTCCACTTT.

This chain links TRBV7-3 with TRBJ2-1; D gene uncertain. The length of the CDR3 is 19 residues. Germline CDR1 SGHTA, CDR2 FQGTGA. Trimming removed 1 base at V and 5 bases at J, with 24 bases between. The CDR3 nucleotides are TGTGCCAGCAGCTTAAGGCAGGTTGATTGGGTGATTGGCCACAATGAGCAGTTCTTC. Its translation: CASSLRQVDWVIGHNEQFF.

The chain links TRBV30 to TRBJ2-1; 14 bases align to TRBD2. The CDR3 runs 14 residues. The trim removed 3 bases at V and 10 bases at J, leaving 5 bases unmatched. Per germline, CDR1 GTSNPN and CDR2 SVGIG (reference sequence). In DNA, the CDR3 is TGTGCCTGGAGGGGGACTAGCGGGAGAGGGGAGCAGTTCTTC. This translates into CAWRGTSGRGEQFF.

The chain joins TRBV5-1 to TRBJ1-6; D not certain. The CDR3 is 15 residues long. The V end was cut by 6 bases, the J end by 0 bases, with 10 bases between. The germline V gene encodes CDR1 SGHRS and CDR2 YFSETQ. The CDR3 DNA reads TGCGCCAGCACGAAAGATAGCTCCTATAATTCACCCCTCCACTTT. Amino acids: CASTKDSSYNSPLHF.

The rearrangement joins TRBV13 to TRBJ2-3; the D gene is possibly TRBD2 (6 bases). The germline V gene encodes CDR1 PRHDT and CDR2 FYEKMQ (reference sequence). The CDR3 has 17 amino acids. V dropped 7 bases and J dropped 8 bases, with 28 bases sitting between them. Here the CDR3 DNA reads TGTGCCAGCACCCCACCCAGTCTGGGACTCGGAGGTGGTACGCAGTATTTT. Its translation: CASTPPSLGLGGGTQYF.

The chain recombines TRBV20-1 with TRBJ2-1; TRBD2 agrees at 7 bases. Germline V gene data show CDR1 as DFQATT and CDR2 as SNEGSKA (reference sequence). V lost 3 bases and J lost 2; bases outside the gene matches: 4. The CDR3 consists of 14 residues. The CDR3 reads CSASRGTTYNEQFF. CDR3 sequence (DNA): TGCAGTGCTAGTCGGGGGACTACCTACAATGAGCAGTTCTTC.

CDR3 sequence: CASSFRLAGGRDTQYF. As DNA, the CDR3 is TGTGCCAGCAGTTTCCGACTAGCGGGGGGTCGGGATACGCAGTATTTT. V and J are TRBV28 and TRBJ2-3; 13 positions match TRBD2. Germline V gene data show CDR1 as MDHEN and CDR2 as SYDVKM. CDR3 size: 16 residues. V shed 3 bases, J shed 6 bases, and the junction held 6 bases outside the gene matches.

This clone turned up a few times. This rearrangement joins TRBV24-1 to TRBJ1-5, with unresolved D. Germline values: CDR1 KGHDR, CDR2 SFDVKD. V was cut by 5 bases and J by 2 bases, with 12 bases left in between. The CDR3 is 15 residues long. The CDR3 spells CATSGVGSGNQPQHF. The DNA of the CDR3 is TGTGCCACCAGTGGTGTAGGGAGCGGCAATCAGCCCCAGCATTTT.

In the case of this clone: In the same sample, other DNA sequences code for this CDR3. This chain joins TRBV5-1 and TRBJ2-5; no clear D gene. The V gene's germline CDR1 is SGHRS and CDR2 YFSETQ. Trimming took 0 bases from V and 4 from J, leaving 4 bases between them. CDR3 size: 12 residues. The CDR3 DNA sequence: TGCGCCAGCAGCTTGGCGTCAGAGACCCAGTACTTC. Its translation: CASSLASETQYF.

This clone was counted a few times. The CDR3 DNA reads TGTGCCAGCAGCTTAGAAAGGGGATCTGGAAACACCATATATTTT. It is translated as CASSLERGSGNTIYF. This rearrangement joins TRBV7-2 to TRBJ1-3; perhaps TRBD1 as D (5 bases). Germline CDR1 SGHTA, CDR2 FQGNSA. The V gene lost 1 base and the J gene lost 1 base, with 8 bases spanning the gap. The CDR3 sequence is 15 residues long. Supplemented by reference TRBV7-2 and TRBJ1-3, the full variable domain reads GAGVSQSPSNKVTEKGKDVELRCDPISGHTALYWYRQSLGQGLEFLIYFQGNSAPDKSGLPSDRFSAERTGGSVSTLTIQRTQQEDSAVYLCASSLERGSGNTIYFGEGSWLTVV.

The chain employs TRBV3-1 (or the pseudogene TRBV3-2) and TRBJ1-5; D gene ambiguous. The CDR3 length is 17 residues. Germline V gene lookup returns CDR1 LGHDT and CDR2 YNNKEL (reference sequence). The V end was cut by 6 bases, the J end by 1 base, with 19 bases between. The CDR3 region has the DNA TGTGCCAGCAGTCGAGAATCACCGGGTTTCAGCAATCAGCCCCAGCATTTT. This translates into CASSRESPGFSNQPQHF.

In nucleotides, the CDR3 is TGCGCCAGCAGCCAAGAATTGTCGACACCTCCTAAGACCCAGTACTTC. This translates into CASSQELSTPPKTQYF. The chain has TRBV4-3 and TRBJ2-5; D ambiguous. This CDR3 spans 16 amino acids. Trimming left V 0 bases short and J 6 bases short, with 17 bases between. Germline CDR1 LGHNA, CDR2 YSLEER.

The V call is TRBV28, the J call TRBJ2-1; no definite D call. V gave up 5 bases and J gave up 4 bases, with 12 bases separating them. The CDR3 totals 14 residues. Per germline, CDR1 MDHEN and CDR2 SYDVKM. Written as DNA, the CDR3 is TGTGCCAGCAGTCCCCATGAACAGTACAATGAGCAGTTCTTC. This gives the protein CASSPHEQYNEQFF.

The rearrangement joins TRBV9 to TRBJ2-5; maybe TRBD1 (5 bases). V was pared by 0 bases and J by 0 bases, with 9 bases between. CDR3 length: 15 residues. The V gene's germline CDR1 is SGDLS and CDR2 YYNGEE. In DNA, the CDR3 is TGTGCCAGCAGCGTAGGTCGACAGTACCAAGAGACCCAGTACTTC. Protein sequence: CASSVGRQYQETQYF.

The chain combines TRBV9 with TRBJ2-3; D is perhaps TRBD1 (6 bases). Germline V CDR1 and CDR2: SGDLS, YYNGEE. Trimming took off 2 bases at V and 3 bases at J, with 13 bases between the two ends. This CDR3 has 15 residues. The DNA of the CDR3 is TGTGCCAGCAGCGTGTGGCAGGGGCAAACAGATACGCAGTATTTT. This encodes CASSVWQGQTDTQYF.

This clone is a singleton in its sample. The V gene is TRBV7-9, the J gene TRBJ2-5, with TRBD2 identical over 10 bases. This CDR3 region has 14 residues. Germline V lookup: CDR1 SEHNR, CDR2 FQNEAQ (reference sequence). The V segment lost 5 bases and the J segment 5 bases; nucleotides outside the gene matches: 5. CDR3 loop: CASSERGGRETQYF. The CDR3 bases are TGTGCCAGCAGCGAGCGGGGGGGCCGGGAGACCCAGTACTTC.

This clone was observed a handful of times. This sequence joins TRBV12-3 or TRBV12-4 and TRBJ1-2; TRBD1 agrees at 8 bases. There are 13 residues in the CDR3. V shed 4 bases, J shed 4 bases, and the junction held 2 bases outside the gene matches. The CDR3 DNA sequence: TGTGCCAGCAGTTCTCAGGGGGCCTATGGCTACACCTTC. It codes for CASSSQGAYGYTF.

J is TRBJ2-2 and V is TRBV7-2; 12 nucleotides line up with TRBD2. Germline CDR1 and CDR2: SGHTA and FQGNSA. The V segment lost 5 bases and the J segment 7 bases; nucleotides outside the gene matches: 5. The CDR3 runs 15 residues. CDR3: CASSPRTSGNGELFF. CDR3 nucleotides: TGTGCCAGCAGCCCTAGGACTAGCGGGAACGGGGAGCTGTTTTTT.

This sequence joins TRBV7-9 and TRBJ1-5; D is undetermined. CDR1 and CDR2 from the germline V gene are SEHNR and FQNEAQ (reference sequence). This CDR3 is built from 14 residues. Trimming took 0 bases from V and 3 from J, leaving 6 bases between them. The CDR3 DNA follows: TGTGCCAGCAGCTTAGCCAGTTTCAATCAGCCCCAGCATTTT. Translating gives CASSLASFNQPQHF.

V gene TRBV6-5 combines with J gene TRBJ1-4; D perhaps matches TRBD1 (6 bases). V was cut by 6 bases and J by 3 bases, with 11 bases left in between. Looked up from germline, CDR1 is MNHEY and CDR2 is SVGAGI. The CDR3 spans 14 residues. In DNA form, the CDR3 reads TGTGCCAGCAGGAAACAGGGAGCTAATGAAAAACTGTTTTTT. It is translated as CASRKQGANEKLFF.

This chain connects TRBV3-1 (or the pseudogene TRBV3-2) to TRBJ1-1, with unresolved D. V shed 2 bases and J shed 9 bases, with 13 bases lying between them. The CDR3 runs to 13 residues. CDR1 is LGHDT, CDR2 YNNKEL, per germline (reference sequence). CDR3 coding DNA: TGTGCCAGCAGCCAACTAGGTGCCGCAAAAGCTTTCTTT. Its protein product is CASSQLGAAKAFF.

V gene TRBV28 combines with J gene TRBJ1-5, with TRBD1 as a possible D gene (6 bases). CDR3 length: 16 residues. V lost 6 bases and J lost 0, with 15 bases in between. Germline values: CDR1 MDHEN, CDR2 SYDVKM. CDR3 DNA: TGTGCCAGCAGCCCGGGGGGGCGTGATAGCAATCAGCCCCAGCATTTT. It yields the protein CASSPGGRDSNQPQHF.

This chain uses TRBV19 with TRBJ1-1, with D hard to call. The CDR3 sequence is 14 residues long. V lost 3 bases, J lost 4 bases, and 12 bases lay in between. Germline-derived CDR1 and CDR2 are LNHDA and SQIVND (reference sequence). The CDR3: CASSMRQAGTEAFF. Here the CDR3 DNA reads TGTGCCAGTAGTATGAGGCAGGCGGGCACTGAAGCTTTCTTT.

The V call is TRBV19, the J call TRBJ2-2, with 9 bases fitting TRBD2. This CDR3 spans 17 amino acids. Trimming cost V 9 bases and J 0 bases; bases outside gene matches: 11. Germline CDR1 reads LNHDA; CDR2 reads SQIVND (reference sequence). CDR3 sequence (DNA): TGTGCCAGCACTAAACAGCCTAGCGGGGCGAACACCGGGGAGCTGTTTTTT. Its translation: CASTKQPSGANTGELFF.

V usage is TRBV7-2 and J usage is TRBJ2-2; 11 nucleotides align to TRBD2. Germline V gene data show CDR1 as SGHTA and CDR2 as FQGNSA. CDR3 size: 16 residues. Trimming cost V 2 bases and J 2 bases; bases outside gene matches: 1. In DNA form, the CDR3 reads TGTGCCAGCAGCTTACTAGCGGGGGGTAACACCGGGGAGCTGTTTTTT. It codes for CASSLLAGGNTGELFF.

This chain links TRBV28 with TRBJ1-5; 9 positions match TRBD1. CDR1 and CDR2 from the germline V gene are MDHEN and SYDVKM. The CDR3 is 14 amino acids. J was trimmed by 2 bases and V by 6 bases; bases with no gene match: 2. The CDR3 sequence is CASRQGAGNQPQHF. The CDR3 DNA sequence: TGTGCCAGCAGACAGGGGGCTGGCAATCAGCCCCAGCATTTT.

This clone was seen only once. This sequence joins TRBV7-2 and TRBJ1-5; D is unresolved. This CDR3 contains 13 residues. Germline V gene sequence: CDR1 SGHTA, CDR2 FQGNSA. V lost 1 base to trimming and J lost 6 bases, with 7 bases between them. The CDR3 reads CASSLVEAQPQHF. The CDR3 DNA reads TGTGCCAGCAGCTTAGTCGAGGCTCAGCCCCAGCATTTT. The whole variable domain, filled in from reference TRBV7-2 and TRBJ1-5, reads GAGVSQSPSNKVTEKGKDVELRCDPISGHTALYWYRQSLGQGLEFLIYFQGNSAPDKSGLPSDRFSAERTGGSVSTLTIQRTQQEDSAVYLCASSLVEAQPQHFGDGTRLSIL.

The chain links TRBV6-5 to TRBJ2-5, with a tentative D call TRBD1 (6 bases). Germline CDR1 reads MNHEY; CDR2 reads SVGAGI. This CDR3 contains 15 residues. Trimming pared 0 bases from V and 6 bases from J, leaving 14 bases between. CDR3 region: CASSYSQGNPKTQYF. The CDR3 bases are TGTGCCAGCAGTTACTCACAGGGAAACCCCAAGACCCAGTACTTC.

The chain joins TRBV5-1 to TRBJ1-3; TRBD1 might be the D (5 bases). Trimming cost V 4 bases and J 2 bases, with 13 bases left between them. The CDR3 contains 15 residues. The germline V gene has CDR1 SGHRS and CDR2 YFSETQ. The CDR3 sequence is CASSQPQGPGNTIYF. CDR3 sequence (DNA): TGCGCCAGCAGCCAACCTCAGGGCCCTGGAAACACCATATATTTT.

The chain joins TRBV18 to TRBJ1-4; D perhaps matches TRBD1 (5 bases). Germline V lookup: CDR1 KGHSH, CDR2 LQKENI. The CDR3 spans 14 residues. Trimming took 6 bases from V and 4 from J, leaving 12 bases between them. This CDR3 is CASSRQGFNEKLFF. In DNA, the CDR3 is TGTGCCAGCTCCAGGCAGGGATTTAATGAAAAACTGTTTTTT.